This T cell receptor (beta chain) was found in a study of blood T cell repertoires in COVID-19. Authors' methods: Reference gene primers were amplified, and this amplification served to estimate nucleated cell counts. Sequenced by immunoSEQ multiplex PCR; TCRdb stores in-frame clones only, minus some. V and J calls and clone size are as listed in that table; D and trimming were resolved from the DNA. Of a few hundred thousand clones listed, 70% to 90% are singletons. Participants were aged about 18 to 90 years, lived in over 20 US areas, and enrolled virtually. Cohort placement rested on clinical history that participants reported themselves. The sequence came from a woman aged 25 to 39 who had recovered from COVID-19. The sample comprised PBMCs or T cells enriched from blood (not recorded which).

CDR3 nucleotides: TGTGCCAGCAGCAAAGAAGCACTAGCTACCGGGGAGCTGTTTTTT. Its protein is CASSKEALATGELFF. The gene calls are TRBV21-1 and TRBJ2-2; the table's TRBD2 call for D was not verified on the DNA. TRBV21-1 is flagged as a pseudogene. The CDR3 covers 15 residues.